The clone carrying this T cell receptor (beta chain) was recorded many times. Its antigen is currently unknown. Germline V gene data show CDR1 as MDHEN and CDR2 as SYDVKM. Trimming at V came to 5 bases and at J to 1 base, leaving 6 bases not matched to a gene. The CDR3 is 16 amino acids. Unique molecular identifiers were linked by the library to individual cDNA molecules. TCRdb reprocessed the RACE reads with MiXCR, giving one entry per CDR3 protein. The sample shows 130,000 or so distinct CDR3 sequences, approximately 9.5% of them seen only once. This specimen belongs to a study of human T cells and chemical hapten exposure. Notes on the study in general: The number of TCRs over 1 in 1000 frequency stayed unchanged after DPC.

Indicated time point: healthy volunteer bleed at 2 weeks. RNA extraction used unfractionated whole blood as the source of total RNA. This clonotype was obtained from a male donor in good health. Some clones in this sample may be carry-over from other donors' samples. The sequenced sample consisted of whole blood. This chain joins TRBV28 and TRBJ1-5, with TRBD1 matching 9 bases. In DNA, the CDR3 is TGTGCCAGCAGTCCCGGGACAGGGATCAGCAATCAGCCCCAGCATTTT. It encodes CASSPGTGISNQPQHF.